Below, 22 T cell receptor beta chains from the same sample are listed, as sequenced in a study of T cell changes during pregnancy in multiple sclerosis. The repertoire was sequenced with immunoSEQ multiplex PCR; TCRdb's copy has only in-frame clones and lacks some. The sample has 30,000 to 45,000 clones; about nine tenths are singletons. This sample comprised CD4+ T cells from peripheral blood mononuclear cells, obtained in the second trimester of pregnancy. The receptors were gathered from a female donor in good health, enrolled as a control in a pregnancy study.

The V gene is TRBV7-2, the J gene TRBJ2-7; D ambiguous. Germline CDR1 SGHTA, CDR2 FQGNSA. CDR3 length equals 12 residues. The V end lost 3 bases, the J end lost 3 bases, and 6 bases lay between the germline ends. As DNA, the CDR3 is TGTGCCAGCAGCTTTCCCAGCTACGAGCAGTACTTC. Residues: CASSFPSYEQYF.

This rearrangement joins TRBV12-2 to TRBJ1-5. TRBV12-2 constitutes a pseudogene. The CDR3 is 15 amino acids. As DNA, the CDR3 is TGTGCAAGTCGCTTAGGGGAGGGTAAGGGACAGCCCCAGCATTTT. Protein sequence: CASRLGEGKGQPQHF.

The chain has TRBV19 and TRBJ1-1; 7 positions agree with TRBD1. The germline CDR1 and CDR2 sequences are LNHDA and SQIVND (reference sequence). V dropped 5 bases and J dropped 2; count of bases not matched to a gene: 8. This CDR3 region has 15 residues. The CDR3 bases are TGTGCCAGTAGTTCATCGGACAGGCCCAACACTGAAGCTTTCTTT. This codes for CASSSSDRPNTEAFF. The whole variable domain, filled in from reference TRBV19 and TRBJ1-1, reads DGGITQSPKYLFRKEGQNVTLSCEQNLNHDAMYWYRQDPGQGLRLIYYSQIVNDFQKGDIAEGYSVSREKKESFPLTVTSAQKNPTAFYLCASSSSDRPNTEAFFGQGTRLTVV.

The gene calls are TRBV2 and TRBJ2-1, with 12 nucleotides matching TRBD2. V was pared by 1 base and J by 4 bases, with 5 bases of the junction left unmatched. Per the germline V gene, CDR1 is SNHLY and CDR2 is FYNNEI. The CDR3 has 17 amino acids. CDR3 residues: CASSEDGGTSGYNEQFF. Written as DNA, the CDR3 is TGTGCCAGCAGTGAAGACGGAGGGACTAGCGGGTACAATGAGCAGTTCTTC.

The chain carries TRBV28 and TRBJ2-4, with TRBD2 matching 7 bases. J was trimmed by 5 bases and V by 4 bases; bases with no gene match: 11. Germline assignment: CDR1 MDHEN and CDR2 SYDVKM. There are 16 residues in the CDR3. The CDR3 is CASSSPRERSQNIQYF. For the CDR3, the DNA is TGTGCCAGCAGTTCCCCGCGGGAGAGGTCCCAAAACATTCAGTACTTC.

This clone was seen once. The chain recombines TRBV7-9 with TRBJ1-3, with D hard to call. Looked up from germline, CDR1 is SEHNR and CDR2 is FQNEAQ (reference sequence). The CDR3 runs to 14 residues. V lost 11 bases and J 0 bases, leaving 14 bases between the germline ends. Here the CDR3 DNA reads TGTGCCGCCCGGGGTGACTCCTCTGGAAACACCATATATTTT. This sequence encodes CAARGDSSGNTIYF.

This clone was seen a few times. V gene TRBV28 combines with J gene TRBJ1-6; 7 bases agree with TRBD1. This CDR3 has 13 residues. The J segment lost 10 bases and the V segment lost 7 bases, leaving 7 bases of the junction unmatched. Germline lookup yields CDR1 MDHEN and CDR2 SYDVKM. CDR3 residues: CASTEGGGSPLHF. The CDR3 bases are TGTGCCAGCACAGAAGGGGGCGGGTCACCCCTCCACTTT.

The chain couples TRBV5-1 to TRBJ1-3, with TRBD1 matching over 9 bases. The V and J ends lost 0 bases and 0 bases, in that order; junction bases with no gene match: 1. This CDR3 region has 16 residues. Germline lookup yields CDR1 SGHRS and CDR2 YFSETQ. The CDR3 DNA reads as TGCGCCAGCAGCTTGGGGGACAGGGCCTCTGGAAACACCATATATTTT. Encoded protein: CASSLGDRASGNTIYF.

V and J are TRBV10-2 and TRBJ1-1, with D possibly TRBD1 on 5 matching bases. CDR1 is WSHSY and CDR2 is SAAADI in the germline V gene. This CDR3 has 16 amino acids. V was shortened by 3 bases and J by 4 bases, with 18 bases between the two germline ends. CDR3 coding DNA: TGCGCCAGCAGTGACCCCTCGACGGGGGGGAGCACTGAAGCTTTCTTT. Protein sequence: CASSDPSTGGSTEAFF.

The gene calls are TRBV4-2 and TRBJ1-5; weak D call: TRBD1 (6 bases). Per germline, CDR1 LGHNA and CDR2 YNFKEQ. V lost 0 bases to trimming and J lost 10 bases, with 16 bases between them. The CDR3 is 15 amino acids. The CDR3 nucleotides are TGTGCCAGCAGCCAAGATCCCGGGACAAGTAGCCCCCAGCATTTT. As protein: CASSQDPGTSSPQHF.

The chain is built from TRBV5-6 and TRBJ1-1, with a weak D call TRBD1 (5 bases). Trimming stripped 2 bases from V and 5 bases from J, with 13 bases between. The CDR3 spans 14 residues. CDR1 is SGHDT, CDR2 YYEEEE, per germline. This chain's CDR3 is CASSFGHRQTEAFF. For the CDR3, the DNA is TGTGCCAGCAGCTTTGGGCACAGGCAGACTGAAGCTTTCTTT.

This chain uses TRBV4-1 with TRBJ1-2, with a tentative D call TRBD1 (6 bases). The V gene's germline CDR1 is MGHRA and CDR2 YSYEKL. The CDR3 extends over 15 amino acids. Trimming took off 2 bases at V and 5 bases at J, with 15 bases between the two ends. The CDR3 region is CASSQFTGGAYGYTF. The DNA for the CDR3 is TGCGCCAGCAGCCAATTTACGGGGGGCGCGTATGGCTACACCTTC.

To note about this clone: This clone may be a read error of a much larger clone one base away. Different DNA sequences within this sample yield the same CDR3. The gene calls are TRBV30 and TRBJ1-2; TRBD1 is a possible D gene (5 bases). The CDR3 loop spans 14 amino acids. The germline V gene encodes CDR1 GTSNPN and CDR2 SVGIG (reference sequence). The CDR3 bases are TGTGCCTGGAGTACCCGGACATTAGGGTATGGTTACACCTTC. Translated: CAWSTRTLGYGYTF.

The gene calls are TRBV4-1 and TRBJ1-2, with a possible D match to TRBD1 (6 bases). This CDR3 is built from 18 residues. V was trimmed by 1 base and J by 6 bases, leaving 24 bases between them. CDR1 is MGHRA, CDR2 YSYEKL, per germline. The DNA of the CDR3 is TGCGCCAGCAGCCAAGGAGCGGGACACCAAACTCAAACCCATGGCTACACCTTC. Its translation is CASSQGAGHQTQTHGYTF.

The V call is TRBV10-3, the J call TRBJ2-3; 7 bases line up with TRBD1. Trimming cost V 0 bases and J 0 bases; bases outside gene matches: 3. The CDR3 is 16 amino acids. The germline V gene encodes CDR1 ENHRY and CDR2 SYGVKD. CDR3 nucleotides: TGTGCCATCAGTGAGTCGACAGGGCGTAGCACAGATACGCAGTATTTT. Its protein is CAISESTGRSTDTQYF.

This clone has a handful of counts. The CDR3 sequence is CASSVALAGGYEQYF. In DNA form, the CDR3 reads TGCGCCAGCAGCGTGGCTCTAGCGGGTGGGTACGAGCAGTACTTC. The V gene is TRBV5-1, the J gene TRBJ2-7, with TRBD2 matching over 8 bases. The junction had 10 bases not matched to a gene; V was cut back by 4 bases and J by 4 bases. Per the germline V gene, CDR1 is SGHRS and CDR2 is YFSETQ. The CDR3 length is 15 residues.

The chain is built from TRBV18 and TRBJ2-4; 7 bases are shared with TRBD1. V was pared by 6 bases and J by 0 bases, with 14 bases of the junction left unmatched. CDR1 and CDR2 (germline): KGHSH, LQKENI. This CDR3 contains 18 residues. The CDR3 sequence: CASSPKLRDSIAKNIQYF. The CDR3 DNA sequence: TGTGCCAGCTCTCCTAAACTCCGGGACAGCATAGCCAAAAACATTCAGTACTTC. Variable domain in full (rest from reference TRBV18 and TRBJ2-4): NAGVMQNPRHLVRRRGQEARLRCSPMKGHSHVYWYRQLPEEGLKFMVYLQKENIIDESGMPKERFSAEFPKEGPSILRIQQVVRGDSAAYFCASSPKLRDSIAKNIQYFGAGTRLSVL.

This chain links TRBV7-6 with TRBJ2-5, with 9 bases lining up with TRBD1. This CDR3 is 15 amino acids long. From germline, CDR1 is SGHVS and CDR2 FNYEAQ. J was trimmed by 5 bases and V by 5 bases; bases with no gene match: 9. The CDR3 reads CASSAPGQGRETQYF. The CDR3, as DNA: TGTGCCAGCAGCGCCCCGGGACAGGGCCGCGAGACCCAGTACTTC.

This chain joins TRBV5-1 and TRBJ2-5; D might be TRBD1 (6 bases). Germline-derived CDR1 and CDR2 are SGHRS and YFSETQ. Trimming stripped 3 bases from V and 2 bases from J, with 14 bases between. This CDR3 is 15 amino acids long. CDR3 DNA: TGCGCCAGCAGCTGGGGTCAGGGGTATCAAGAGACCCAGTACTTC. It is translated as CASSWGQGYQETQYF.

This clone appeared once. The J gene is TRBJ1-1, the V gene TRBV11-1; TRBD1 might be the D (5 bases). Between the trimmed V and J ends, which lost 5 bases and 1 base, there was a span of 17 bases. Germline V gives CDR1 SGHAT, CDR2 FQDESV (reference sequence). The CDR3 has 16 amino acids. CDR3 amino acids: CASSPRGAAQNTEAFF. For the CDR3, the DNA is TGTGCCAGCAGCCCTCGCGGGGCAGCCCAGAACACTGAAGCTTTCTTT.

This CDR3 reads CSVESLLTDTQYF. In DNA, the CDR3 is TGCAGCGTTGAAAGCCTGCTCACAGATACGCAGTATTTT. The chain recombines TRBV29-1 with TRBJ2-3; no firm D call. Germline CDR1 SQVTM, CDR2 ANQGSEA. The CDR3 totals 13 residues. The V end was cut by 2 bases, the J end by 2 bases, with 8 bases between.

The CDR3 protein is CSVESRSGYGYTF. The CDR3 DNA reads as TGCAGCGTTGAATCCCGTAGTGGCTATGGCTACACCTTC. The rearrangement joins TRBV29-1 to TRBJ1-2, with D uncertain. Trimming took off 2 bases at V and 4 bases at J, with 11 bases between the two ends. Germline-derived CDR1 and CDR2 are SQVTM and ANQGSEA. The CDR3 loop spans 13 amino acids. Combining the CDR3 with reference TRBV29-1 and TRBJ1-2 gives the whole variable domain SAVISQKPSRDICQRGTSLTIQCQVDSQVTMMFWYRQQPGQSLTLIATANQGSEATYESGFVIDKFPISRPNLTFSTLTVSNMSPEDSSIYLCSVESRSGYGYTFGSGTRLTVV.